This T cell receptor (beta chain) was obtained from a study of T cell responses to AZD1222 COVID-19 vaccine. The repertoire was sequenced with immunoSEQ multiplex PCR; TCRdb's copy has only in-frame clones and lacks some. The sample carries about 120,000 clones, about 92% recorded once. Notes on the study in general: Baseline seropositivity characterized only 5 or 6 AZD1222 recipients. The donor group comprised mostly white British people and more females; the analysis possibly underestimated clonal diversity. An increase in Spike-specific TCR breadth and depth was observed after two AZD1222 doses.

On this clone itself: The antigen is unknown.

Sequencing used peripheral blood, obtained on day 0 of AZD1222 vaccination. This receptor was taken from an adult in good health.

Here the CDR3 reads CASSYSISSLLPLHF. CDR3 nucleotide sequence: TGTGCCAGCAGTTACTCGATCAGTTCTCTACTACCCCTCCACTTT. The genes are TRBV6-5 and TRBJ1-6; D remains unclear. Germline assignment: CDR1 MNHEY and CDR2 SVGAGI. The CDR3 loop spans 15 amino acids. Trimming removed 0 bases from V and 12 bases from J, with 15 bases in between.